These 7 T cell receptor beta chains were all obtained from the same sample, sequenced in a study of cytomegalovirus exposure and HLA in healthy donors. The study ran its PCR with 60 Vbeta and 13 Jbeta primers. Repertoires were generated with immunoSEQ multiplex PCR, while TCRdb's copy carries only in-frame clones and drops some. This table holds approximately 90,000 clones, around 75% found once. Sequencing was done on a sample of PBMCs. Receptors were obtained from a man in his forties in good health and CMV-seronegative.

The gene calls are TRBV19 and TRBJ1-1; 8 bases line up with TRBD1. This CDR3 contains 15 residues. The germline CDR1 and CDR2 sequences are LNHDA and SQIVND (reference sequence). The trim removed 10 bases at V and 1 base at J, leaving 11 bases unmatched. CDR3 protein: CAIAFPGQENTEAFF. CDR3 nucleotides: TGTGCCATCGCCTTTCCGGGACAGGAGAACACTGAAGCTTTCTTT.

This sequence joins TRBV29-1 and TRBJ2-1; 7 bases line up with TRBD1. J gave up 7 bases and V 7 bases, and 7 bases lay outside the gene matches. Germline lookup yields CDR1 SQVTM and CDR2 ANQGSEA. This CDR3 is 12 amino acids long. Here the CDR3 DNA reads TGCAGCGCCGACAGGGCTCGGAATGAGCAGTTCTTC. It translates to CSADRARNEQFF.

The J gene is TRBJ1-1, the V gene TRBV9; D perhaps matches TRBD1 (5 bases). Between the trimmed V and J ends, which lost 2 bases and 5 bases, there was a span of 13 bases. The CDR3 runs to 14 residues. From germline, CDR1 is SGDLS and CDR2 YYNGEE. In DNA, the CDR3 is TGTGCCAGCAGCGTTAAAGGTCGGGGGACTGAAGCTTTCTTT. Protein: CASSVKGRGTEAFF.

The rearrangement uses TRBV7-8 and TRBJ2-1, with D perhaps TRBD2 (5 bases). The CDR3 sequence is 15 residues long. Trimming pared 6 bases from V and 9 bases from J, leaving 21 bases between. Germline lookup yields CDR1 SGHVS and CDR2 FQNEAQ. As DNA, the CDR3 is TGTGCCAGCAGTCCGAGGGCCCGATTAGCGCCTGAGCAGTTCTTC. This gives the protein CASSPRARLAPEQFF.

With respect to this clone: Its ends do not fully match the called genes, so a read error is possible. The chain couples TRBV7-7 to TRBJ2-2; D ambiguous. This CDR3 spans 12 amino acids. Looked up from germline, CDR1 is SSHAT and CDR2 is FNYEAQ (reference sequence). CDR3 amino acids: CASRSSGGELFF. CDR3 DNA: TGTGCTAGCAGGTCGTCGGGCGGGGAGCTGTTTTTT.

This clone came up a few times. The chain is built from TRBV30 and TRBJ2-3, with D possibly being TRBD1 (5 bases). With 0 bases removed from V and 2 bases from J, the gap between germline ends came to 9 bases. The germline CDR1 and CDR2 sequences are GTSNPN and SVGIG (reference sequence). The CDR3 sequence is 14 residues long. Written as DNA, the CDR3 is TGTGCCTGGAGTGTGTTGACAGCCACAGATACGCAGTATTTT. This sequence encodes CAWSVLTATDTQYF.

The CDR3 here is CASSTAGTGATTEAFF. CDR3 nucleotides: TGCGCCAGCAGCACAGCCGGGACAGGAGCTACCACTGAAGCTTTCTTT. The chain recombines TRBV5-1 with TRBJ1-1; 8 positions match TRBD1. The CDR3 has 16 residues. Looked up from germline, CDR1 is SGHRS and CDR2 is YFSETQ. The V segment lost 4 bases and the J segment 4 bases; nucleotides outside the gene matches: 12.